The clone carrying this T cell receptor beta chain was detected only a few times. These data come from a study of blood T cells in healthy people across ages. PCR was performed a second time for 7 to 11 cycles using a sample-barcoded 5' primer and a J-beta primer mix. Every cDNA was tagged by a template-switch adaptor with 12 random nucleotides. TCRdb reprocessed the 5' RACE reads via MiXCR and lists one record per CDR3 protein. Among roughly 500,000 distinct CDR3 sequences listed, roughly 29% were seen once. Sample: blood. The sequence came from a woman aged 65 to 85 in good health.

The CDR3 nucleotides read TGTGCCAGCAGCTTAGCCGGTGGCGGCCATGGCTACACCTTC. Its translation: CASSLAGGGHGYTF. J is TRBJ1-2 and V is TRBV7-2; no firm D call. Germline loops: CDR1 SGHTA, CDR2 FQGNSA. Trimming removed 0 bases from V and 6 bases from J, with 11 bases in between. CDR3 length: 14 residues.